The source of this TCR beta chain is a study of T cell responses to AZD1222 COVID-19 vaccine. Pooled together were second doses at about 4 or about 12 weeks. Study-level results: Spike was spanned by vaccine-associated CD4 TCRs, which were dominant at 160-218 and 743-854. Most donors were white British, females outnumbered males, and clonal diversity was possibly underestimated. Increases in Spike-specific TCR breadth and depth were seen after two AZD1222 doses.

Of note for this clone: Its antigen is currently unknown.

The CDR3 covers 13 residues. Trimming cost V 4 bases and J 2 bases, with 9 bases left between them. Germline CDR1 and CDR2: SQVTM and ANQGSEA. Only in-frame clones appear in the TCRdb table, and some are missing; sequencing was by immunoSEQ multiplex PCR. The sample yields about 180,000 clones, about 86% seen once. V gene TRBV29-1 combines with J gene TRBJ1-3; D is possibly TRBD1 (5 bases). Sequenced here: peripheral blood, sampled 28 days after the second AZD1222 dose. This receptor was taken from an adult who received the AZD1222 COVID-19 vaccine. CDR3 sequence: CSVAEGPGNTIYF. In DNA form, the CDR3 reads TGCAGCGTTGCTGAGGGGCCTGGAAACACCATATATTTT. The full variable domain, rest sourced from reference TRBV29-1 and TRBJ1-3, is SAVISQKPSRDICQRGTSLTIQCQVDSQVTMMFWYRQQPGQSLTLIATANQGSEATYESGFVIDKFPISRPNLTFSTLTVSNMSPEDSSIYLCSVAEGPGNTIYFGEGSWLTVV.